The entry below describes one TCR beta chain. Its cognate antigen is unknown. The sample belongs to a study of T cell responses to AZD1222 COVID-19 vaccine. Study details: Doses given second, at about 4 or about 12 weeks, were pooled.

The protocol was immunoSEQ multiplex PCR, while the TCRdb copy is restricted to in-frame clones and leaves out a portion. The sample gives 110,000 to 150,000 clones, more than 85% of which show up once; just over 3% is in the top ten. Study results and limitations: Repertoire sampling happened only post peak T cell response. Only a handful of AZD1222 recipients, roughly 6 in all, had baseline seropositivity.

Unmatched junction bases numbered 8, after V lost 9 bases and J lost 1 base. The germline V gene encodes CDR1 MDHEN and CDR2 SYDVKM. The CDR3 length is 14 residues. The specimen was peripheral blood, collected on day 0 of AZD1222 vaccination. The receptor's source is an adult in good health. The chain uses TRBV28 and TRBJ1-1, with 7 bases aligning to TRBD1. The CDR3 here is CASIPGQPNTEAFF. In DNA, the CDR3 is TGTGCCAGTATCCCGGGACAGCCGAACACTGAAGCTTTCTTT.